Presented here are 18 T cell receptor beta chains from one specimen sequenced in a study of CD8 T cells in ankylosing spondylitis. MiXCR, run by TCRdb on the 5' RACE reads, gives a single entry per CDR3 protein. Seen here are 150,000 to 200,000 distinct CDR3 sequences, 15% to 20% observed once, and the top ten hold 4.3%. The specimen sequenced was blood, either unsorted or a sorted T cell fraction (not recorded which). The source of these receptors is a male donor aged 5-29 years with ankylosing spondylitis or in good health (not recorded which).

The rearrangement joins TRBV7-9 to TRBJ2-1; 7 bases align to TRBD1. Germline assignment: CDR1 SEHNR and CDR2 FQNEAQ (reference sequence). Trimming at V came to 5 bases and at J to 6 bases, leaving 4 bases not matched to a gene. The CDR3 is made up of 13 amino acids. The DNA of the CDR3 is TGTGCCAGCAGCCGCGACAGGGCCAATGAGCAGTTCTTC. This codes for CASSRDRANEQFF.

J is TRBJ2-7 and V is TRBV20-1, with a possible D match to TRBD1 (5 bases). The V end lost 4 bases, the J end lost 2 bases, and 15 bases lay between the germline ends. The length of the CDR3 is 14 residues. Germline V gene data show CDR1 as DFQATT and CDR2 as SNEGSKA (reference sequence). CDR3 sequence: CSANNRMPPYEQYF. The DNA of the CDR3 is TGCAGTGCTAACAACAGGATGCCACCCTACGAGCAGTACTTC.

This clonotype was counted many times. The rearrangement uses TRBV7-8 and TRBJ2-3, with 8 bases that match TRBD2. Germline trimming cut 0 bases from V and 6 bases from J; bases unmatched to any gene: 17. CDR3 size: 19 residues. Germline-derived CDR1 and CDR2 are SGHVS and FQNEAQ. This chain's CDR3 is CASSLALLGREGLRDTQYF. In nucleotides, the CDR3 is TGTGCCAGCAGCTTAGCCCTCCTAGGACGGGAGGGCCTTCGGGATACGCAGTATTTT. The full variable domain, its missing parts supplied by reference TRBV7-8 and TRBJ2-3, is GAGVSQSPRYKVAKRGQDVALRCDPISGHVSLFWYQQALGQGPEFLTYFQNEAQLDKSGLPSDRFFAERPEGSVSTLKIQRTQQEDSAVYLCASSLALLGREGLRDTQYFGPGTRLTVL.

This clonotype was counted ten times or more. This sequence joins TRBV27 and TRBJ2-5, with a weak D call TRBD2 (6 bases). The CDR3 runs 14 residues. The germline CDR1 and CDR2 sequences are MNHEY and SMNVEV (reference sequence). Trimming cost V 3 bases and J 3 bases, with 11 bases left between them. The CDR3 nucleotides are TGTGCCAGCAGTTTGGGGCCGGGGGAAGAGACCCAGTACTTC. Its translation: CASSLGPGEETQYF.

The CDR3 region is CASRRDRVAETQYF. In DNA form, the CDR3 reads TGTGCCAGCAGACGGGACAGGGTAGCAGAGACCCAGTACTTC. This chain connects TRBV7-8 to TRBJ2-5; 9 bases align to TRBD1. The length of the CDR3 is 14 residues. Germline assignment: CDR1 SGHVS and CDR2 FQNEAQ. Trimming at V came to 6 bases and at J to 4 bases, leaving 6 bases not matched to a gene.

This clonotype occurred a few times. The chain is built from TRBV29-1 and TRBJ2-7; D is possibly TRBD2 (6 bases). Trimming took 6 bases from V and 0 from J, leaving 9 bases between them. Per germline, CDR1 SQVTM and CDR2 ANQGSEA. CDR3 length: 12 residues. The CDR3 is CSVGDFSYEQYF. CDR3 DNA sequence: TGCAGCGTGGGGGACTTCTCCTACGAGCAGTACTTC.

This clonotype was counted at least ten times. This chain uses TRBV11-2 with TRBJ2-7, with D perhaps TRBD1 (5 bases). V was trimmed by 6 bases and J by 4 bases, leaving 10 bases between them. Germline values: CDR1 SGHAT, CDR2 FQNNGV. The CDR3 spans 12 residues. CDR3 loop: CASSQTGYEQYF. CDR3 DNA: TGTGCCAGCAGTCAAACAGGTTACGAGCAGTACTTC.

The chain combines TRBV20-1 with TRBJ2-7; D not resolved. From germline, CDR1 is DFQATT and CDR2 SNEGSKA (reference sequence). This CDR3 has 12 residues. V shed 0 bases and J shed 6 bases, with 9 bases lying between them. The DNA of the CDR3 is TGCAGTGCTAGAGATTTGGTGAGCGAGCAGTACTTC. It is translated as CSARDLVSEQYF.

This clonotype was seen repeatedly, ten times or more. The genes are TRBV3-1 and TRBJ1-1; D may be TRBD1 (5 bases). The CDR3 covers 13 residues. Trimming stripped 5 bases from V and 0 bases from J, with 7 bases between. The germline gives CDR1 LGHDT, CDR2 YNNKEL (reference sequence). The CDR3 loop reads CASSMTVNTEAFF. The CDR3 DNA sequence: TGTGCCAGCAGCATGACAGTGAACACTGAAGCTTTCTTT.

This clonotype was counted ten times or more. The chain employs TRBV7-6 and TRBJ2-7; no clear D gene. CDR1 is SGHVS and CDR2 is FNYEAQ in the germline V gene. CDR3 length equals 13 residues. The ends were cut back, 0 bases at V and 2 bases at J, with 5 bases in the middle. The chain's CDR3 is CASSLAQTYEQYF. The CDR3 region has the DNA TGTGCCAGCAGCTTAGCGCAAACCTACGAGCAGTACTTC.

This clonotype was seen at least ten times. The chain links TRBV2 to TRBJ1-5; a weak D match, TRBD1 (6 bases). Trimming took off 2 bases at V and 6 bases at J, with 14 bases between the two ends. Germline lookup yields CDR1 SNHLY and CDR2 FYNNEI. This CDR3 is 15 amino acids long. The CDR3 sequence is CASSENGAGVQPQHF. DNA of the CDR3: TGTGCCAGCAGTGAAAACGGGGCAGGGGTTCAGCCCCAGCATTTT.

This clonotype was detected many times. The chain is built from TRBV6-1 and TRBJ2-5; D call uncertain. The germline V and J ends were trimmed by 7 bases and 8 bases, with 14 bases remaining between them. In germline, CDR1 is MNHNS, CDR2 SASEGT. The CDR3 extends over 12 amino acids. CDR3 residues: CASTAPDGTQYF. CDR3 DNA: TGTGCCAGCACCGCCCCCGACGGTACCCAGTACTTC.

The rearrangement uses TRBV29-1 and TRBJ1-5, with D perhaps matching TRBD1 (5 bases). CDR1 and CDR2 from the germline V gene are SQVTM and ANQGSEA. Trimming left V 4 bases short and J 6 bases short, with 10 bases between. CDR3 length: 12 residues. CDR3 DNA: TGCAGCGTTGGGGGGGGAGGTCAGCCCCAGCATTTT. Protein sequence: CSVGGGGQPQHF.

This clonotype was recorded many times. J is TRBJ2-6 and V is TRBV5-1, with a possible D match to TRBD2 (5 bases). The CDR3 length is 16 residues. Germline lookup yields CDR1 SGHRS and CDR2 YFSETQ. The V end lost 4 bases, the J end lost 0 bases, and 11 bases lay between the germline ends. The CDR3 region is CASSLQGSSGANVLTF. CDR3 DNA: TGCGCCAGCAGCCTCCAAGGGAGCTCTGGGGCCAACGTCCTGACTTTC.

The sample holds one count of this clonotype. CDR3 residues: CSAARANTGELFF. The CDR3 coding sequence is TGCAGTGCTGCCCGAGCGAACACCGGGGAGCTGTTTTTT. This rearrangement joins TRBV20-1 to TRBJ2-2, with D unresolved. Trimming took off 5 bases at V and 0 bases at J, with 7 bases between the two ends. CDR1 is DFQATT and CDR2 is SNEGSKA in the germline V gene (reference sequence). This CDR3 is built from 13 residues.

This clonotype was seen many times. The rearrangement links TRBV10-3 to TRBJ2-3; TRBD2 matches at 11 bases. Germline values: CDR1 ENHRY, CDR2 SYGVKD. Trimming took 10 bases from V and 6 from J; bases not matched to a gene: 18. CDR3 length: 17 amino acids. CDR3 sequence reads: CATLPTRLAGLGDTQYF. The CDR3 DNA is TGTGCCACCCTCCCCACACGACTAGCGGGGTTGGGGGATACGCAGTATTTT.

This clonotype has a count of ten or more. The chain employs TRBV15 and TRBJ1-1; 10 bases line up with TRBD1. Trimming removed 5 bases from V and 4 bases from J; junction bases left unmatched: 4. The CDR3 runs 14 residues. The V gene's germline CDR1 is LNHNV and CDR2 YYDKDF (reference sequence). CDR3 protein: CATSSRDRGTEAFF. CDR3 in DNA: TGTGCCACCAGCTCTCGGGACAGGGGCACTGAAGCTTTCTTT. Using reference TRBV15 and TRBJ1-1 for the parts outside the CDR3, the full variable domain is DAMVIQNPRYQVTQFGKPVTLSCSQTLNHNVMYWYQQKSSQAPKLLFHYYDKDFNNEADTPDNFQSRRPNTSFCFLDIRSPGLGDTAMYLCATSSRDRGTEAFFGQGTRLTVV.

The sample holds one count of this clonotype. V gene TRBV3-1 combines with J gene TRBJ2-1; D possibly uses TRBD1 or TRBD2 (6 bases each). Trimming left V 1 base short and J 8 bases short, with 9 bases between. This CDR3 spans 13 amino acids. Germline V gives CDR1 LGHDT, CDR2 YNNKEL (reference sequence). DNA of the CDR3: TGTGCCAGCAGCCAAGTTAGGGGGGATGAGCAGTTCTTC. It yields the protein CASSQVRGDEQFF.